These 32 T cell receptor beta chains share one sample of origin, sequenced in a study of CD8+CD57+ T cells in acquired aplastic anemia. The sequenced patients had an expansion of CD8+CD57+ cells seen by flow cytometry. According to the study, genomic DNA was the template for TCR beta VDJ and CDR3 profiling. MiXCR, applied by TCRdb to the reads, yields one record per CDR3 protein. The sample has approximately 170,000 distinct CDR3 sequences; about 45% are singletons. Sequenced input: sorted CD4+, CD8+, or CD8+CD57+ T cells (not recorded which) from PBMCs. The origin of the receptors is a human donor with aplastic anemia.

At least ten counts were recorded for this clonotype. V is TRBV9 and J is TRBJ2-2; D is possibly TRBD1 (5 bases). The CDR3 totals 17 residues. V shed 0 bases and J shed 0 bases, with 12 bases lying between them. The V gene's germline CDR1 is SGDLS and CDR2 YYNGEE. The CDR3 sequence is CASSVALGPPNTGELFF. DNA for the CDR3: TGTGCCAGCAGCGTAGCTCTGGGGCCACCGAACACCGGGGAGCTGTTTTTT.

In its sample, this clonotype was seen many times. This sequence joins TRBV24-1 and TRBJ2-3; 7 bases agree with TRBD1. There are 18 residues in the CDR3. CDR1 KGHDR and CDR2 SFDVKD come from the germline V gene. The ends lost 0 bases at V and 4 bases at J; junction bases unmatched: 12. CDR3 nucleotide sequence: TGTGCCACCAGTGATTTGCGGGACAGAGTTTTAGGCGCAGATACGCAGTATTTT. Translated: CATSDLRDRVLGADTQYF.

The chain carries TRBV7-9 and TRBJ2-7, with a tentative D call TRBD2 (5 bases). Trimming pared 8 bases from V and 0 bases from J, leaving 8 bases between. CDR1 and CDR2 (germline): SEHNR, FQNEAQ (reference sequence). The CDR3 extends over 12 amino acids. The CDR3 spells CASRDSSYEQYF. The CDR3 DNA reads TGTGCCAGCCGGGATTCCTCCTACGAGCAGTACTTC.

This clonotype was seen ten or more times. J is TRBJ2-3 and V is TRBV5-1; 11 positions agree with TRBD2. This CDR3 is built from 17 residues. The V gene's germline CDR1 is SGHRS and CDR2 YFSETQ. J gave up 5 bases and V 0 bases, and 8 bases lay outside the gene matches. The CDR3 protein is CASSLAPTSGGGDTQYF. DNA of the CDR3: TGCGCCAGCAGCTTGGCCCCCACTAGCGGGGGTGGAGATACGCAGTATTTT.

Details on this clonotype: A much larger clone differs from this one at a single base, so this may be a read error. CDR3 nucleotides: TGTGCCAGCAGCCAAGCCCAGGACAGCTACACTGAGCAGTTCTTC. Encoded protein: CASSQAQDSYTEQFF. This sequence joins TRBV4-2 and TRBJ2-1; tentatively, D is TRBD1 (6 bases). The CDR3 runs to 15 residues. Per germline, CDR1 LGHNA and CDR2 YNFKEQ.

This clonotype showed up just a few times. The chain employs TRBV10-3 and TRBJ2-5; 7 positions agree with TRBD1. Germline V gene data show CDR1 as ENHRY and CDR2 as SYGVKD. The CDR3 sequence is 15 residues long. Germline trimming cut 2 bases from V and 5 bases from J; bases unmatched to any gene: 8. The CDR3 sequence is CAISETGQSWETQYF. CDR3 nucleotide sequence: TGTGCCATCAGTGAGACGGGACAGTCATGGGAGACCCAGTACTTC.

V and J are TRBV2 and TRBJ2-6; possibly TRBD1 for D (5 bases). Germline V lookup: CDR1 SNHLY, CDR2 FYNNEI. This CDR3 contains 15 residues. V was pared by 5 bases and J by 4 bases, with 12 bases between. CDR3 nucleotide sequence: TGTGCCAGCAGTTTAACAGGTGCCGGGGCCAACGTCCTGACTTTC. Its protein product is CASSLTGAGANVLTF.

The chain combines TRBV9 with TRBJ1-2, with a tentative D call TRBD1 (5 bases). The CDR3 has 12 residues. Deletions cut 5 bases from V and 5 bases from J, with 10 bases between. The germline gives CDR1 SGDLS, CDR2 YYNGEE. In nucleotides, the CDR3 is TGTGCCAGCAGTGATGGGGCTTATGGCTACACCTTC. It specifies CASSDGAYGYTF.

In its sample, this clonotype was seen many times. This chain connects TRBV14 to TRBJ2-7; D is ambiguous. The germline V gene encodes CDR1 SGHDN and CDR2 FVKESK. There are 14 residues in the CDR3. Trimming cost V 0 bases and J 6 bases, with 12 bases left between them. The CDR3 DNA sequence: TGTGCCAGCAGCCAAGAGGCCTGGGCGAGCGAGCAGTACTTC. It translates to CASSQEAWASEQYF.

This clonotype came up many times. In nucleotides, the CDR3 is TGTGCCAGCAGCTTAGAAAGGGATCAGCCCCAGCATTTT. It is translated as CASSLERDQPQHF. The J gene is TRBJ1-5, the V gene TRBV7-9; D call uncertain. This CDR3 spans 13 amino acids. Trimming left V 1 base short and J 5 bases short, with 6 bases between. Germline V CDR1 and CDR2: SEHNR, FQNEAQ (reference sequence). The variable domain in full, with the rest retrieved from reference TRBV7-9 and TRBJ1-5, is DTGVSQNPRHKITKRGQNVTFRCDPISEHNRLYWYRQTLGQGPEFLTYFQNEAQLEKSRLLSDRFSAERPKGSFSTLEIQRTEQGDSAMYLCASSLERDQPQHFGDGTRLSIL.

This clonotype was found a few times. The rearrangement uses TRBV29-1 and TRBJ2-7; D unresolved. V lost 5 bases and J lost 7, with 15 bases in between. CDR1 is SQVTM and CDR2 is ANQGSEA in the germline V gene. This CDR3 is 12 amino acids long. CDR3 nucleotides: TGCAGCGTTAAGACACGGTCTTGGGAGCAGTACTTC. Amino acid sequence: CSVKTRSWEQYF.

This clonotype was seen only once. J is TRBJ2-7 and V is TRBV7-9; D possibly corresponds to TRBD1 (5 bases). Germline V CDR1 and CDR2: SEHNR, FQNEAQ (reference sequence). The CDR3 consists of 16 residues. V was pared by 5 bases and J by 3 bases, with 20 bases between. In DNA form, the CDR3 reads TGTGCCAGCAGCCCCGCCACGGTGGCAGGGATCTACGAGCAGTACGTC. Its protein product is CASSPATVAGIYEQYV.

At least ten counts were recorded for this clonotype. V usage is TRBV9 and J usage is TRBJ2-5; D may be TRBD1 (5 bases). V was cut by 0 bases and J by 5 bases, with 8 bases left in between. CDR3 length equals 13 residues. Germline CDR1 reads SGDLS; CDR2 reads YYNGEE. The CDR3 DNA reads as TGTGCCAGCAGCGTAGCAGGGCACGAGACCCAGTACTTC. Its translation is CASSVAGHETQYF.

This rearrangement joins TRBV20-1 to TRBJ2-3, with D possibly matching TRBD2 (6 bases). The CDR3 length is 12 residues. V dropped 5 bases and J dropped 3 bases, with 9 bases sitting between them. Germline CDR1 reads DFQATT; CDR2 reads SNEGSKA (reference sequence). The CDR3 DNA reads TGCAGTGCTGTAGCGGAAACAGATACGCAGTATTTT. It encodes CSAVAETDTQYF.

In nucleotides, the CDR3 is TGTGCCAGCAGCCCGGGACAGGCGACGCAGTACTTC. As protein: CASSPGQATQYF. J is TRBJ2-7 and V is TRBV3-1; 8 nucleotides align to TRBD1. V lost 4 bases and J lost 9; bases outside the gene matches: 5. The CDR3 sequence is 12 residues long. CDR1 and CDR2 (germline): LGHDT, YNNKEL (reference sequence).

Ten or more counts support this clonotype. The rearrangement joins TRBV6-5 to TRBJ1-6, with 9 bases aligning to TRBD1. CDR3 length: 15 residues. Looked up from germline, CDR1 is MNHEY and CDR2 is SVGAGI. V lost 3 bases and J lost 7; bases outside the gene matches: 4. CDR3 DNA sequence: TGTGCCAGCAGTTATCGACAGGGGGAGAATTCACCCCTCCACTTT. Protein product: CASSYRQGENSPLHF.

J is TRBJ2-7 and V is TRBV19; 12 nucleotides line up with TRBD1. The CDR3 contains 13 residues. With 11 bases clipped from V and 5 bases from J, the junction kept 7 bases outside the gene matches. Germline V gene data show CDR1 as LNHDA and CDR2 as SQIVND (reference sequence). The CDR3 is CAPWGQGANEQYV. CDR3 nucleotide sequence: TGTGCCCCATGGGGACAGGGGGCCAACGAGCAGTACGTC.

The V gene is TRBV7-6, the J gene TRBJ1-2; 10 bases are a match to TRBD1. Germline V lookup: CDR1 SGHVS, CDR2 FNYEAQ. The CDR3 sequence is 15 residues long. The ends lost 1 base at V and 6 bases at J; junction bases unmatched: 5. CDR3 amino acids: CASSLGGTGDHGYTF. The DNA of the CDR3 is TGTGCCAGCAGCTTAGGGGGGACAGGGGATCATGGCTACACCTTC.

The CDR3 DNA is TGCAGTGCTAGAGTCTCACTAGCGGGAGGGACCTACGAGCAGTACTTC. Translation: CSARVSLAGGTYEQYF. The V call is TRBV20-1, the J call TRBJ2-7, with 13 bases lining up with TRBD2. The trim removed 1 base at V and 2 bases at J, leaving 5 bases unmatched. From germline, CDR1 is DFQATT and CDR2 SNEGSKA (reference sequence). This CDR3 has 16 residues.

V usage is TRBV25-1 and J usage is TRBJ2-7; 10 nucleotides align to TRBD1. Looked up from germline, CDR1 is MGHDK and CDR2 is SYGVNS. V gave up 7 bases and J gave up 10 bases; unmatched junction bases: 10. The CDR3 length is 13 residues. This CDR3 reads CASTDRGRGEQYF. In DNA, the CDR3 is TGTGCCAGCACCGACAGGGGGCGCGGGGAACAGTACTTC.

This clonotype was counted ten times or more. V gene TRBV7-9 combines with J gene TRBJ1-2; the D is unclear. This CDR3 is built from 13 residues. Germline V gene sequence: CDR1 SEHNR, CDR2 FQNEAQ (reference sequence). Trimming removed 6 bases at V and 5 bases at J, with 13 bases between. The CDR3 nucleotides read TGTGCCAGCAGTTTGGGTATGGGGTATGGCTACACCTTC. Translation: CASSLGMGYGYTF.

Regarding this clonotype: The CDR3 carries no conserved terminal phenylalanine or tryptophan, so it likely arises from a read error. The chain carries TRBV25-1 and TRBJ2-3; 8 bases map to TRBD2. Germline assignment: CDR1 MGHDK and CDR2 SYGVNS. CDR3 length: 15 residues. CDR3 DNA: TGCGCCAGCAGTGCCATGCGGGGGGGCACAGATACGCAGTATCTT. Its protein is CASSAMRGGTDTQYL.

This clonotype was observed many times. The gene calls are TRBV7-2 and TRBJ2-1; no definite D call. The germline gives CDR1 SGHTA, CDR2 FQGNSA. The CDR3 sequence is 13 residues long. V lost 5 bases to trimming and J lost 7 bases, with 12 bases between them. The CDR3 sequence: CASSPRWRNEQFF. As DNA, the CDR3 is TGTGCCAGCAGCCCCAGGTGGAGAAATGAGCAGTTCTTC.

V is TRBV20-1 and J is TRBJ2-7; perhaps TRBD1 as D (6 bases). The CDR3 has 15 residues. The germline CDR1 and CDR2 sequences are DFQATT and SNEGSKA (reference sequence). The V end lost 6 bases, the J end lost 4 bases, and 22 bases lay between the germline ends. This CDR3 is CSARGSGTDGYEQYF. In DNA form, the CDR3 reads TGCAGTGCCAGGGGCTCCGGGACGGATGGATACGAGCAGTACTTC.

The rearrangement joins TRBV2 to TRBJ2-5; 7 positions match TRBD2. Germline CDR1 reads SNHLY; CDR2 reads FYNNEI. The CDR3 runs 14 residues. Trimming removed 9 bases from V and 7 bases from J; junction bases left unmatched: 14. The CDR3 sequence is CASQSPSGEGTQYF. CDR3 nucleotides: TGTGCCAGTCAGAGCCCTAGCGGCGAAGGGACCCAGTACTTC.

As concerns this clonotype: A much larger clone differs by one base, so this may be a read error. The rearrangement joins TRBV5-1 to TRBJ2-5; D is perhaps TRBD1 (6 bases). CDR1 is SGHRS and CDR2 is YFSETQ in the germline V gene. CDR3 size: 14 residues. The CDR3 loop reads CASSLERGSETQHF. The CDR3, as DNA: TGCGCCAGCAGCTTGGAAAGGGGGTCGGAGACCCAGCACTTC.

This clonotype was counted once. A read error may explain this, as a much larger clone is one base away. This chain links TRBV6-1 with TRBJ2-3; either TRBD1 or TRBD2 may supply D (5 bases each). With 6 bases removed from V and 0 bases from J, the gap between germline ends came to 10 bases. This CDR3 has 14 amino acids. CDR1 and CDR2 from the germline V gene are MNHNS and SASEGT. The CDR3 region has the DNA TGTGCCAGCAGACTCCGGGACAGCACAGATACGCAGTATTTT. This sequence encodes CASRLRDSTDTQYF.

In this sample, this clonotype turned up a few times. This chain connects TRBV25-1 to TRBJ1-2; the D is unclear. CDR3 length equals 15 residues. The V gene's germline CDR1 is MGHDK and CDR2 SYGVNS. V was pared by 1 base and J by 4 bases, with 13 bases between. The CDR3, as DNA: TGTGCCAGCAGTGAATCCTGGGCAGGAACCTATGGCTACACCTTC. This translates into CASSESWAGTYGYTF.

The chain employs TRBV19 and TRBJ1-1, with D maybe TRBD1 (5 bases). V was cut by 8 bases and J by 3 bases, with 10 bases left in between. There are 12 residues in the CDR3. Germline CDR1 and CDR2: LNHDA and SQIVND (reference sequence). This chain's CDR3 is CASDTGHTEAFF. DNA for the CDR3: TGTGCCAGTGACACGGGACACACTGAAGCTTTCTTT.

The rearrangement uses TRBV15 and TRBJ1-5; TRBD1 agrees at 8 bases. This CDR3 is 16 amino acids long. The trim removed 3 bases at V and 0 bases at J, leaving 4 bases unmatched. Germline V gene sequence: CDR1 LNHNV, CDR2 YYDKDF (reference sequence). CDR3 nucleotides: TGTGCCACCAGCAGCCGACAGGGGACTAGCAATCAGCCCCAGCATTTT. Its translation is CATSSRQGTSNQPQHF.

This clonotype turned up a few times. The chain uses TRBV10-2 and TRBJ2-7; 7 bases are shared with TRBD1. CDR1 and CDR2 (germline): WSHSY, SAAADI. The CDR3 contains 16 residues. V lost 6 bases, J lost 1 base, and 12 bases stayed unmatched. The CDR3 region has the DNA TGCGCCAGCAGGTTGGTAGGGACAGTTCTATCCTACGAGCAGTACTTC. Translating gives CASRLVGTVLSYEQYF.

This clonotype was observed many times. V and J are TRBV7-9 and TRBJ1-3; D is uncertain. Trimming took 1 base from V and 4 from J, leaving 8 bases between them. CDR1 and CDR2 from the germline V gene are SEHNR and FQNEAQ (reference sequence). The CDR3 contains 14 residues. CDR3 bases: TGTGCCAGCAGCTTAGGCCCCGCGGGAAACACCATATATTTT. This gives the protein CASSLGPAGNTIYF.